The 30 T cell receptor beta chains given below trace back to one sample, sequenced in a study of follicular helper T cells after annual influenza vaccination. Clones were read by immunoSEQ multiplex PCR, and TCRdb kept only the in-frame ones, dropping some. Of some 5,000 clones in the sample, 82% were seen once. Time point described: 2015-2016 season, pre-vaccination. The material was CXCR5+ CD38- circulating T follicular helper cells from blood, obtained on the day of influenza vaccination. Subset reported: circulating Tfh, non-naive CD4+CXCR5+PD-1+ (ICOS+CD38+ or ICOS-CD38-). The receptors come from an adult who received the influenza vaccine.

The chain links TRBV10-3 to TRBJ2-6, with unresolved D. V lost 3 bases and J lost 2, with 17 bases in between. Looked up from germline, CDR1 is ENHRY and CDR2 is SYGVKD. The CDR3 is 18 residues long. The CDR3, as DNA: TGTGCCATCAGTGACCACCTATTAATGGGCCCTGGGGCCAACGTCCTGACTTTC. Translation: CAISDHLLMGPGANVLTF.

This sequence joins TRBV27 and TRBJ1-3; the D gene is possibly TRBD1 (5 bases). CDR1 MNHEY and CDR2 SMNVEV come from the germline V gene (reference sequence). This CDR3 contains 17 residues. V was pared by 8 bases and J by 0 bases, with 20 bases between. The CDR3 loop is CASYLGTLTPSGNTIYF. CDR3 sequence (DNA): TGTGCCAGCTACCTAGGGACGCTTACTCCCTCTGGAAACACCATATATTTT.

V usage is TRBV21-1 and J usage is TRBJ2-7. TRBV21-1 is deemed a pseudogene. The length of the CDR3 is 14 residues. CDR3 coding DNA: TGTGCCAGCAGTAAGATACGGAACGGCTACGAGCAGTACTTC. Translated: CASSKIRNGYEQYF.

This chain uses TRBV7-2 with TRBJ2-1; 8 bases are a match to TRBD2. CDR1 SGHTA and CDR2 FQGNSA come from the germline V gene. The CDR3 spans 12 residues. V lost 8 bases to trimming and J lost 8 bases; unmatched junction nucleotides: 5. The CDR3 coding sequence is TGTGCCAGCGGGACTAGTTCCCATGAGCAGTTCTTC. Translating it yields CASGTSSHEQFF. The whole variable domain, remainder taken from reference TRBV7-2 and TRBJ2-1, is GAGVSQSPSNKVTEKGKDVELRCDPISGHTALYWYRQSLGQGLEFLIYFQGNSAPDKSGLPSDRFSAERTGGSVSTLTIQRTQQEDSAVYLCASGTSSHEQFFGPGTRLTVL.

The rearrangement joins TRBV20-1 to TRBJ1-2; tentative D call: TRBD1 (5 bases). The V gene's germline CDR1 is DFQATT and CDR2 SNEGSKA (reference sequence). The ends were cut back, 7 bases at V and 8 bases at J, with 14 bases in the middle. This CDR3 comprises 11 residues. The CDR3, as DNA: TGCAGTGTCCCCCATGGGGGGGGCTACACCTTC. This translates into CSVPHGGGYTF.

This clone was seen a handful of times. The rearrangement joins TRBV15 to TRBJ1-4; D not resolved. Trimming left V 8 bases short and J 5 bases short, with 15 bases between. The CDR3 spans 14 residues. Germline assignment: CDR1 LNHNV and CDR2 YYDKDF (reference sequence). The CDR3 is CATLHGGSNEKLFF. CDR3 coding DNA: TGTGCCACCCTTCATGGAGGGTCAAATGAAAAACTGTTTTTT.

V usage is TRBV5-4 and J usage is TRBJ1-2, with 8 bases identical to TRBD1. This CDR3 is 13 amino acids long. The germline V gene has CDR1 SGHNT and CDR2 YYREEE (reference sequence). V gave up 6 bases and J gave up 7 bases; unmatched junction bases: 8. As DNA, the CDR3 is TGTGCCAGCAACCCGGACAGGGAGAGTGGCTACACCTTC. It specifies CASNPDRESGYTF.

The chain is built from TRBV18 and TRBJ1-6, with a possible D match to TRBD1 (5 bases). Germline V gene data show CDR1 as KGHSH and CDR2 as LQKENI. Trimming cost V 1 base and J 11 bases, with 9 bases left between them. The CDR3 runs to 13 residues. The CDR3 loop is CASSPQQEAPLHF. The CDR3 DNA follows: TGTGCCAGCTCACCACAACAGGAGGCACCCCTCCACTTT. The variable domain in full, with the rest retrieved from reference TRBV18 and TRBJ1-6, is NAGVMQNPRHLVRRRGQEARLRCSPMKGHSHVYWYRQLPEEGLKFMVYLQKENIIDESGMPKERFSAEFPKEGPSILRIQQVVRGDSAAYFCASSPQQEAPLHFGNGTRLTVT.

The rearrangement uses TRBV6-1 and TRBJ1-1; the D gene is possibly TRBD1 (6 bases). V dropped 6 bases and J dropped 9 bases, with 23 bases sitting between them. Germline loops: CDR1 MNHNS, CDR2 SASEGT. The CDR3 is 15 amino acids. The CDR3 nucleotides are TGTGCCAGCAGGACCCTGATGGGGGCGCGAGATAAAGCTTTCTTT. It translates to CASRTLMGARDKAFF.

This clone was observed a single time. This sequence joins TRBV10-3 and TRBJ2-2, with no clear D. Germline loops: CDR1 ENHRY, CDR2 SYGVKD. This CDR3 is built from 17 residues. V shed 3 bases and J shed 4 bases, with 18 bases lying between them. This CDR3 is CAISDESDLKGTGELFF. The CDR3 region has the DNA TGTGCCATCAGTGATGAGTCAGACCTAAAAGGCACCGGGGAGCTGTTTTTT.

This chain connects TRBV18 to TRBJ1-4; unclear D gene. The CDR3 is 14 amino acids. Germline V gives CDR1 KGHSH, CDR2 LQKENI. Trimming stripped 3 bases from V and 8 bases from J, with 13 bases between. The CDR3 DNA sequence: TGTGCCAGCTCACCGCCATTTCCACGGGAAAAACTGTTTTTT. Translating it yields CASSPPFPREKLFF.

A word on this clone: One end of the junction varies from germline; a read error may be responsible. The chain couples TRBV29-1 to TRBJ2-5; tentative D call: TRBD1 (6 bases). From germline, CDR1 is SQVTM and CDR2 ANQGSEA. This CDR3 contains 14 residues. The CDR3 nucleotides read TGCAGCGTTGATTTGGGGGCTGGGGTAGAGGCCCAGTACTTC. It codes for CSVDLGAGVEAQYF.

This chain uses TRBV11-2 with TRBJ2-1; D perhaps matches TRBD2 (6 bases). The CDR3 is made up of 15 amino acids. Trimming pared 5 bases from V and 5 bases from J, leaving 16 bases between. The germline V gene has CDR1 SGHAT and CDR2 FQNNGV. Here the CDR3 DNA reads TGTGCCAGCAGCCCAGCGGCCGGGACTCACAATGAGCAGTTCTTC. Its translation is CASSPAAGTHNEQFF.

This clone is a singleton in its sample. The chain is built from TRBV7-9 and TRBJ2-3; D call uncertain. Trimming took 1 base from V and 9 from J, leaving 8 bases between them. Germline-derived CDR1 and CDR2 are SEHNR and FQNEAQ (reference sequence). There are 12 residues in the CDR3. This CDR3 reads CASSLGVPTQYF. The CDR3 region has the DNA TGTGCCAGCAGCTTAGGGGTACCCACGCAGTATTTT.

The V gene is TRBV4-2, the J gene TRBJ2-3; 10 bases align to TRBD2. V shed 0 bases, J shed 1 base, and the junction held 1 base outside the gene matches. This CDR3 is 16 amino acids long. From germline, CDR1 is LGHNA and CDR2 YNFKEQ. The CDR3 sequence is CASSQDLAGGTDTQYF. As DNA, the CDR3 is TGTGCCAGCAGCCAAGATCTAGCGGGGGGCACAGATACGCAGTATTTT.

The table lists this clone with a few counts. The CDR3 is CASSPGNNSPLHF. The DNA of the CDR3 is TGCGCCAGCAGCCCCGGAAATAATTCACCCCTCCACTTT. The J gene is TRBJ1-6, the V gene TRBV5-1; D unclear. The germline CDR1 and CDR2 sequences are SGHRS and YFSETQ. This CDR3 region has 13 residues. V lost 4 bases to trimming and J lost 5 bases, with 7 bases between them.

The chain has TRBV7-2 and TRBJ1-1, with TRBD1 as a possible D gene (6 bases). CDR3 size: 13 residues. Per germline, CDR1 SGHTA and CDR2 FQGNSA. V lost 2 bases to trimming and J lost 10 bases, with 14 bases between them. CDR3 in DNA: TGTGCCAGCAGCTTAAGCTGGTCGGGGGCAGCTTTCTTT. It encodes CASSLSWSGAAFF.

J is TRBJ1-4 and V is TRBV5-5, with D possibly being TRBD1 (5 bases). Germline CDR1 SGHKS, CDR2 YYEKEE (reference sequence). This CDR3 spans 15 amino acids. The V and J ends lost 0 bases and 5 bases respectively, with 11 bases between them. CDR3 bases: TGTGCCAGCAGCTTGGCGGGGGGAAAGAATGAAAAACTGTTTTTT. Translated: CASSLAGGKNEKLFF.

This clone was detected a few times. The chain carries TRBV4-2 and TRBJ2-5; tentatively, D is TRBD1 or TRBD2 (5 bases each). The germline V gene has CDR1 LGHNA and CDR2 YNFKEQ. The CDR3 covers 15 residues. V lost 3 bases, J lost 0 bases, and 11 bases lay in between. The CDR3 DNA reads TGTGCCAGCAGCCAGGGAGACAGAAACCAAGAGACCCAGTACTTC. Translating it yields CASSQGDRNQETQYF.

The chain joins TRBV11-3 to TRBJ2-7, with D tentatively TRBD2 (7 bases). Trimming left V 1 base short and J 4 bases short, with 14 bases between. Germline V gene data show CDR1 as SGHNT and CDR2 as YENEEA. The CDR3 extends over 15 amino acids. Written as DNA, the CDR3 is TGTGCCAGCAGCTTAGGTGGGGGGGCGCGGTACGAGCAGTACTTC. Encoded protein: CASSLGGGARYEQYF.

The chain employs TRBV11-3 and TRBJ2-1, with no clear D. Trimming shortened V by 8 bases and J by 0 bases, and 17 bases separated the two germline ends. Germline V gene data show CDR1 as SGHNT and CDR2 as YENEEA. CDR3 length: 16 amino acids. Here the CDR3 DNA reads TGTGCCAGCCAAGCCGAGGTACGGAGCTCCTACAATGAGCAGTTCTTC. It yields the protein CASQAEVRSSYNEQFF.

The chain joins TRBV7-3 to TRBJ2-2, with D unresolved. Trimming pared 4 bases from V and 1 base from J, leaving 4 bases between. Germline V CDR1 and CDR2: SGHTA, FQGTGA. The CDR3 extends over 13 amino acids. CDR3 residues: CASSSMNTGELFF. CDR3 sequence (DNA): TGTGCCAGCAGCTCCATGAACACCGGGGAGCTGTTTTTT.

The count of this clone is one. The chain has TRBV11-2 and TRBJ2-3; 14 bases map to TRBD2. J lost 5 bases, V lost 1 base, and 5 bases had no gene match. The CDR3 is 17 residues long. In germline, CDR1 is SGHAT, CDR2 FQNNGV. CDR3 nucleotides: TGTGCCAGCAGCTTAGGGACTAGCGGGGGGATTAGAGATACGCAGTATTTT. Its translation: CASSLGTSGGIRDTQYF.

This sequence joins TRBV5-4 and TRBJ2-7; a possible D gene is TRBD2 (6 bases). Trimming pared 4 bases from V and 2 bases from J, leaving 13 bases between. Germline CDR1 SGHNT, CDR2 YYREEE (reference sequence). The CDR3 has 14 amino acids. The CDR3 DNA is TGTGCCAGCAGCCTGGGACTGACCACCTACGAGCAGTACTTC. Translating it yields CASSLGLTTYEQYF.

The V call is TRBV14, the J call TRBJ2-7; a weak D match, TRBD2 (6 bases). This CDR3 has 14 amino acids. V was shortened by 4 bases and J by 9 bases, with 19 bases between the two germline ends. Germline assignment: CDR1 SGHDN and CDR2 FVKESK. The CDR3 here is CASSPDGLFSGQYF. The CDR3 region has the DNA TGTGCCAGCAGCCCGGACGGTCTCTTTAGCGGGCAGTACTTC.

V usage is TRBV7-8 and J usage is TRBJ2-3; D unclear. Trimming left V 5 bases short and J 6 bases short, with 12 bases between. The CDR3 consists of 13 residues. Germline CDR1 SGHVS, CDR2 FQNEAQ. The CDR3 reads CASSADLQDTQYF. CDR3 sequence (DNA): TGTGCCAGCAGCGCGGACCTCCAGGATACGCAGTATTTT. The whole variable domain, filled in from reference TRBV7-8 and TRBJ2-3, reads GAGVSQSPRYKVAKRGQDVALRCDPISGHVSLFWYQQALGQGPEFLTYFQNEAQLDKSGLPSDRFFAERPEGSVSTLKIQRTQQEDSAVYLCASSADLQDTQYFGPGTRLTVL.

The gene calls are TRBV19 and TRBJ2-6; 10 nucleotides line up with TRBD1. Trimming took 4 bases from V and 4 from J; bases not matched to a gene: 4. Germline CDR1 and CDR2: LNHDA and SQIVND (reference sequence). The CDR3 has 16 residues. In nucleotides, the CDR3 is TGTGCCAGTAGTACCGGGACAGGGGACGGGGCCAACGTCCTGACTTTC. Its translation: CASSTGTGDGANVLTF.

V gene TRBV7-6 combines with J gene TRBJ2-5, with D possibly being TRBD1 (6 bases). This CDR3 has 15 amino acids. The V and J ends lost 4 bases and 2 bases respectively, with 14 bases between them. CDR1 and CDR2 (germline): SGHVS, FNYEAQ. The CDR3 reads CASSWKPGEQETQYF. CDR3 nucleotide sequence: TGTGCCAGCAGCTGGAAACCAGGGGAACAAGAGACCCAGTACTTC.

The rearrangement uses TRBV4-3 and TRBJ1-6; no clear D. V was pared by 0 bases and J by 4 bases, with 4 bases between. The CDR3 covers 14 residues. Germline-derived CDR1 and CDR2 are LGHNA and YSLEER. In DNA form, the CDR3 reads TGCGCCAGCAGCCAAGAAAGGTATAATTCACCCCTCCACTTT. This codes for CASSQERYNSPLHF.

The CDR3 is CASSLGGTGRYTF. CDR3 coding DNA: TGCGCCAGCAGCTTGGGGGGGACCGGCCGCTACACCTTC. This rearrangement joins TRBV5-1 to TRBJ1-2, with TRBD1 as a possible D gene (5 bases). Germline assignment: CDR1 SGHRS and CDR2 YFSETQ. Trimming cost V 0 bases and J 9 bases, with 12 bases left between them. This CDR3 spans 13 amino acids.